The following is a T cell receptor (beta chain) sequence with its context. Its antigen remains unidentified. This entry belongs to a study of radiotherapy plus CTLA-4 blockade in lung cancer. Study-level findings and limits: There was expansion of tumor-derived TCR clones in blood after radiotherapy plus ipilimumab.

V trimming: 6 bases; J trimming: 4 bases; junction bases outside the gene matches: 9. Germline CDR1 is MNHEY and CDR2 is SVGAGI. CDR3 length: 15 residues. Produced via immunoSEQ multiplex PCR; TCRdb's table is partial and in-frame only. The data show fewer than 95,000 clones, with under 90% seen just once and around 0.8% held by the top ten. This sample comprised peripheral blood, obtained from a patient treated with radiotherapy plus ipilimumab. The gene calls are TRBV6-5 and TRBJ2-7; 10 bases fit TRBD2. This clonotype originated in a human donor with non-small cell lung cancer who had stable disease on radiotherapy plus ipilimumab. The CDR3 DNA is TGTGCCAGCAGAAGTCCGGGACTAGCGAAATACGAGCAGTACTTC. The encoded protein is CASRSPGLAKYEQYF.